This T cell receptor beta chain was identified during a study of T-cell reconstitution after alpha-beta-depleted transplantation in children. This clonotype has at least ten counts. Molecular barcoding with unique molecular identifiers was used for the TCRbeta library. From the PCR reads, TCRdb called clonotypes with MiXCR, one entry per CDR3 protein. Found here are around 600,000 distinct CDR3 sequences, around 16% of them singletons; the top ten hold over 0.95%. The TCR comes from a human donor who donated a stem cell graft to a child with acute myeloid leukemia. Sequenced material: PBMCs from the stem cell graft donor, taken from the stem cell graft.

CDR3 sequence (DNA): TGCAGTGTCAGAGCAGGGACAGGGGACACCGGGGAGCTGTTTTTT. It codes for CSVRAGTGDTGELFF. The chain has TRBV20-1 and TRBJ2-2; 10 positions agree with TRBD1. This CDR3 region has 15 residues. The junction had 8 bases not matched to a gene; V was cut back by 7 bases and J by 3 bases. Germline CDR1 DFQATT, CDR2 SNEGSKA (reference sequence).